These 11 T cell receptor beta chains were all obtained from the same sample, sequenced in a study of cytomegalovirus exposure and HLA in healthy donors. Vbeta (60) and Jbeta (13) primers were used in the PCR. Using immunoSEQ multiplex PCR, the repertoire was profiled, and TCRdb retains in-frame clones only, with some absent. The sample contains about 130,000 clones, about 80% of which appear only once. Sequencing used PBMCs. The receptors were gathered from a middle-aged man in good health and CMV-seronegative.

This clone was seen only a few times. The CDR3 sequence: CASSLGTGNSPLHF. The DNA of the CDR3 is TGTGCCAGCAGCCTGGGGACAGGGAATTCACCCCTCCACTTT. This chain connects TRBV4-2 to TRBJ1-6; 9 bases fit TRBD1. Trimming took 4 bases from V and 7 from J; bases not matched to a gene: 2. The CDR3 is 14 amino acids. The germline V gene encodes CDR1 LGHNA and CDR2 YNFKEQ.

V is TRBV2 and J is TRBJ2-3, with D perhaps TRBD2 (5 bases). The CDR3 is 14 residues long. With 1 base removed from V and 5 bases from J, the gap between germline ends came to 10 bases. The germline V gene encodes CDR1 SNHLY and CDR2 FYNNEI. The CDR3 sequence: CASSEVAGGDTQYF. CDR3 bases: TGTGCCAGCAGTGAAGTCGCAGGAGGAGATACGCAGTATTTT.

The chain links TRBV10-1 to TRBJ2-5; the D is unclear. This CDR3 has 15 amino acids. V shed 2 bases and J shed 2 bases, with 12 bases lying between them. Per germline, CDR1 WNHNN and CDR2 SYGVQD (reference sequence). CDR3 in DNA: TGCGCCAGCAGTGAGGGGTCAGGCGTTCAAGAGACCCAGTACTTC. Protein sequence: CASSEGSGVQETQYF.

The V call is TRBV27, the J call TRBJ2-7; D might be TRBD1 (6 bases). This CDR3 spans 13 amino acids. Trimming stripped 2 bases from V and 5 bases from J, with 10 bases between. The germline V gene has CDR1 MNHEY and CDR2 SMNVEV (reference sequence). This CDR3 is CASSLQGSHEQYF. Here the CDR3 DNA reads TGTGCCAGCAGTTTACAGGGGTCCCACGAGCAGTACTTC.

The chain employs TRBV9 and TRBJ2-7; D perhaps matches TRBD2 (5 bases). CDR3 size: 14 residues. Germline CDR1 reads SGDLS; CDR2 reads YYNGEE. V lost 0 bases and J lost 0, with 7 bases in between. CDR3: CASSVVASSYEQYF. CDR3 nucleotides: TGTGCCAGCAGCGTAGTAGCGAGCTCCTACGAGCAGTACTTC.

The chain is built from TRBV18 and TRBJ2-5; 10 bases are shared with TRBD2. The CDR3 is 16 residues long. Trimming removed 3 bases from V and 2 bases from J; junction bases left unmatched: 6. The germline V gene encodes CDR1 KGHSH and CDR2 LQKENI. The CDR3 bases are TGTGCCAGCTCACCCTCCTCAGCGGGAGGGCAAGAGACCCAGTACTTC. Translating gives CASSPSSAGGQETQYF. Together with reference TRBV18 and TRBJ2-5, the CDR3 gives the full variable domain: NAGVMQNPRHLVRRRGQEARLRCSPMKGHSHVYWYRQLPEEGLKFMVYLQKENIIDESGMPKERFSAEFPKEGPSILRIQQVVRGDSAAYFCASSPSSAGGQETQYFGPGTRLLVL.

The rearrangement uses TRBV6-5 and TRBJ2-1; TRBD2 matches at 10 bases. The V gene's germline CDR1 is MNHEY and CDR2 SVGAGI. This CDR3 is built from 15 residues. V trimming: 6 bases; J trimming: 9 bases; junction bases outside the gene matches: 11. Here the CDR3 reads CASSPWASGSPEQFF. CDR3 DNA: TGTGCCAGCAGCCCCTGGGCTAGCGGGAGCCCTGAGCAGTTCTTC.

The J gene is TRBJ2-6, the V gene TRBV5-1, with TRBD1 matching over 9 bases. The junction had 10 bases not matched to a gene; V was cut back by 4 bases and J by 2 bases. The CDR3 totals 18 residues. CDR1 and CDR2 from the germline V gene are SGHRS and YFSETQ. CDR3 bases: TGCGCCAGCAGCGCCTACGGACAGGGGATCGCTGGGGCCAACGTCCTGACTTTC. Translated: CASSAYGQGIAGANVLTF.

The chain uses TRBV19 and TRBJ1-1; tentative D call: TRBD1 (5 bases). The CDR3 extends over 14 amino acids. Deletions cut 4 bases from V and 0 bases from J, with 9 bases between. The germline gives CDR1 LNHDA, CDR2 SQIVND (reference sequence). CDR3 protein: CASSRGIMNTEAFF. The DNA of the CDR3 is TGTGCCAGTAGTAGGGGCATAATGAACACTGAAGCTTTCTTT.

The J gene is TRBJ2-7, the V gene TRBV10-3, with a possible D match to TRBD2 (7 bases). V was cut by 1 base and J by 4 bases, with 11 bases left in between. This CDR3 spans 14 amino acids. Germline CDR1 is ENHRY and CDR2 is SYGVKD. CDR3 nucleotide sequence: TGTGCCATCAGTGAGTTCGGGGGGCGATACGAGCAGTACTTC. Translated, it gives CAISEFGGRYEQYF.

J is TRBJ2-3 and V is TRBV11-2; 9 bases fit TRBD1. This CDR3 is 14 amino acids long. With 5 bases clipped from V and 3 bases from J, the junction kept 3 bases outside the gene matches. The germline V gene has CDR1 SGHAT and CDR2 FQNNGV. The CDR3 DNA reads as TGTGCCAGCAGCCGGGACAGGGTGACAGATACGCAGTATTTT. Residues: CASSRDRVTDTQYF.